This T cell receptor beta chain emerged from a study of Graves' ophthalmopathy and Graves' hyperthyroidism. For the study at large: Peripheral blood was collected at initial diagnosis, before any treatment.

The sample holds one count of this clonotype. Researchers took RNA transcripts and amplified TCR beta CDR3 regions from them. Second-round multiplex PCR came after first-round RT-PCR with HTBI primers. Via MiXCR, TCRdb re-called the multiplex PCR reads, giving one row per CDR3 protein. The repertoire has 200,000 to 300,000 distinct CDR3 sequences, around 42% of them found once; the top ten carry around 47%. Germline V gene data show CDR1 as SGHDN and CDR2 as FVKESK. Trimming removed 2 bases from V and 7 bases from J; junction bases left unmatched: 11. CDR3 size: 15 residues. This sequence joins TRBV14 and TRBJ2-7, with TRBD1 identical over 7 bases. The source is an adult man with Graves' ophthalmopathy. The sample taken for sequencing was peripheral blood. The CDR3 bases are TGTGCCAGCAGCCAAAGAGTCAGGGGGAGTAGAGAGCAGTACTTC. Residues: CASSQRVRGSREQYF.